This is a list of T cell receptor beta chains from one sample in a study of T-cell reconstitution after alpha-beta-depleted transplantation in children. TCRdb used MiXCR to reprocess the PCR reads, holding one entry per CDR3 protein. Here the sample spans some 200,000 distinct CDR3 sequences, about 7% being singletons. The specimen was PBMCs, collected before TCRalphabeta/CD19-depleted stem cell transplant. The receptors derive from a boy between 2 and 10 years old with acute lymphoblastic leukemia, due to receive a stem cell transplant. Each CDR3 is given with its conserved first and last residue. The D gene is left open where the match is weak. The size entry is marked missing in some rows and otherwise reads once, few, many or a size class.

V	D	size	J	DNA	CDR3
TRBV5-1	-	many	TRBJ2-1	TGCGCCAGCAGCTTGGCCTCCTTCGGCGGGAACAATGAGCAGTTCTTC	CASSLASFGGNNEQFF
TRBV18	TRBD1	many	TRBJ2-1	TGTGCCAGCTCGGAGTCTCAGGGGGCCTATGAGCAGTTCTTC	CASSESQGAYEQFF
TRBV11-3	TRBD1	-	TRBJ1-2	TGTGCCAGCAGCTTATCTACTTGGACAGGAAAATATGGCTACACCTTC	CASSLSTWTGKYGYTF
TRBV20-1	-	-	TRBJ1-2	TGCGCCGCGCGGGGGGAAGGGGATGGCTACACCTTC	CAARGEGDGYTF
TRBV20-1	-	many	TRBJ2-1	TGCAGTGCTAGAGATGCCCCCTGGCCCAACAATGAGCAGTTCTTC	CSARDAPWPNNEQFF
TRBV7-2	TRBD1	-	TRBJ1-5	TGTGCCAGCAGCTTAACTGACAGGGCCCCCCAGCATTTT	CASSLTDRAPQHF
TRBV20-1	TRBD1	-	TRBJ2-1	TGCAGTGCCCACCGCTTCGGGACAGGGGCGAACAATGAGCAGTTCTTC	CSAHRFGTGANNEQFF
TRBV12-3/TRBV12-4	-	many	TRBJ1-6	TGTGCCAGCAGCCTCCGAGGGATCCCTGGGCATTCACCCCTCCACTTT	CASSLRGIPGHSPLHF
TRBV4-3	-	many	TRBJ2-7	TGCGCCAGCAGCCTCGACCAGGGTGGGGGAAGGGAGCAGTACTTC	CASSLDQGGGREQYF
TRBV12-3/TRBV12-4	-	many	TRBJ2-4	TGTGCCAGCAGTTTGGGGCGGGTCCTAGCCAAAAACATTCAGTACTTC	CASSLGRVLAKNIQYF
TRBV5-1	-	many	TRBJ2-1	TGCGCCAGCAGCTTGGTTGTCCTAGAGTACAATGAGCAGTTCTTC	CASSLVVLEYNEQFF
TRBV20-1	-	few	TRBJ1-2	TGCAGTGCTAATCAGGACAGCCAGGCATTTGCCTACACCTTC	CSANQDSQAFAYTF
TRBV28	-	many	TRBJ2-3	TGTGCCACCAAACAGGGACATGTCACAGATACGCAGTATTTT	CATKQGHVTDTQYF
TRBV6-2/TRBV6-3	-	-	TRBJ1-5	TGTGCCAGCAAGCAGGGAGGAGGGGCCTACAATCAGCCCCAGCATTTT	CASKQGGGAYNQPQHF
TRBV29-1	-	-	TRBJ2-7	TGCAGCGTTGGTGTAAGCTCCTACGAGCAGTACTTC	CSVGVSSYEQYF
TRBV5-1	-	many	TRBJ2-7	TGCGCCAGCAGCTCGGAATACGAGCAGTACTTC	CASSSEYEQYF
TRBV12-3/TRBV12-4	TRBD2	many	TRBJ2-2	TGTGCCAGCAGTCGCCGTCTAGCGGGGTCCCCGGAGGGGGAGCTGTTTTTT	CASSRRLAGSPEGELFF
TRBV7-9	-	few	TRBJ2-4	TGTGCCAGCAGCCAAAGCCCCGATGGATGGGACATTCAGTACTTC	CASSQSPDGWDIQYF
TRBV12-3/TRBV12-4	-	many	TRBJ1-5	TGTGCCAGCAGTTTAGGGGGGTCGGGCAATCAGCCCCAGCATTTT	CASSLGGSGNQPQHF
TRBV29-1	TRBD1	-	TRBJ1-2	TGCAGCGATGGGACAGGGGGCTATGGCTACACCTTC	CSDGTGGYGYTF
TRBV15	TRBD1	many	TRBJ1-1	TGTGCCACCAGCAGAGGACAGGGAGTGAACACTGAAGCTTTCTTT	CATSRGQGVNTEAFF
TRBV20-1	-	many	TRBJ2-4	TGCAGTGCTTCGCTGGACTCAAACATTCAGTACTTC	CSASLDSNIQYF
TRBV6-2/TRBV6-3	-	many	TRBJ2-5	TGTGCCAGCTCCGAAGGGGGACGTTACATCCAAGAGACCCAGTACTTC	CASSEGGRYIQETQYF
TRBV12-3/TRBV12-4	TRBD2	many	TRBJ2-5	TGTGCCAGCAGTTTGGGGATAGCGGGCTTCAACTTC	CASSLGIAGFNF
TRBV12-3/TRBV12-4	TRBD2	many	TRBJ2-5	TGTGCCAGCAGTTTACGGGGGACTAGTCTGGAGACCCAGTACTTC	CASSLRGTSLETQYF
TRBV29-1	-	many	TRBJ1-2	TGCAGCGATTGCGGGGGCGTCCTCGGCTACACCTTC	CSDCGGVLGYTF
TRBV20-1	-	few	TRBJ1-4	TGCAGTGCCCGCCCGGGAGAAAAACTGTTTTTT	CSARPGEKLFF
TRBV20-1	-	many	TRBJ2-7	TGCAGTGCTAAGGTACCTACGCCTCCCTACGAGCAGTACTTC	CSAKVPTPPYEQYF